This T cell receptor beta chain was sequenced for a study of prognosis after radiotherapy for stage I lung cancer. Study information: In the span from April 2018 to early 2019, stage I non-small cell lung cancer patients were enrolled. The patient group consisted of about a dozen men and a handful of women whose ages spanned 53 to 84, median approximately 70 years. Oligometastatic NSCLC after surgical resection of the primary tumor was present in a handful of patients, while newly diagnosed primary stage I lung tumors were present in around 15. Radiotherapy was SBRT in 3 to 5 fractions with a biologically effective dose of at least 100 Gy.

As regards this clonotype: A junction end diverges from the germline sequence, so it may reflect a read error.

Amplicons of TCR beta CDR3 were generated from genomic DNA by two-round multiplex PCR. Amplification in first-round PCR relied on primers specific to each TRBV and TRBJ gene. TCRdb itself ran the multiplex PCR reads through MiXCR, one entry per CDR3 protein. The sample carries about 19,000 distinct CDR3 sequences, 45% to 50% recorded once. There are 14 residues in the CDR3. Germline V gene data show CDR1 as SGHTA and CDR2 as FQGNSA. The clonotype was recovered from a donor aged 50 or older with non-small cell lung cancer. The source material was PBMCs, sampled before or after stereotactic body radiation therapy (not recorded which). V gene TRBV7-2 combines with J gene TRBJ2-5; no definite D call. CDR3 loop: CANSLAGVLETKYF. CDR3 coding DNA: TGTGCCAACAGCTTAGCTGGGGTTCTTGAGACCAAGTACTTC.